The rows below give T cell receptor beta chains drawn from one sample of a study of CDR3 diversity in severe acne. Each CDR3 protein is one row after TCRdb ran MiXCR on the PCR reads. The sample records roughly 93,000 distinct CDR3 sequences, roughly 49% being singletons. The sample comprised blood. The receptor source for this set is a male donor with severe acne vulgaris. The conserved cysteine and the conserved F or W are not part of the CDR3 here. Each record gives: J gene, V gene, D gene, CDR3 protein. A D gene is named only where the DNA matches it firmly.

TRBJ2-7,TRBV25-1,TRBD1,ASSGTGERY
TRBJ1-5,TRBV7-3,NA,ASSLISRQSQGSPQH
TRBJ2-1,TRBV11-2,TRBD2,ASTPLAGGVYNEQF
TRBJ1-5,TRBV20-1,NA,SATPGRVEQPQH
TRBJ1-2,TRBV12-3/TRBV12-4,TRBD1,ASSRDRGRSGYT
TRBJ1-1,TRBV2,NA,ASRGSSAF
TRBJ1-2,TRBV6-4,TRBD1,ASKTGNYGYT
TRBJ2-5,TRBV9,NA,ASSVGGSMRETQY
TRBJ1-4,TRBV7-9,NA,ASSFLGIGEKLF
TRBJ2-2,TRBV2,NA,ASSEWKEGTGELF
TRBJ2-7,TRBV15,TRBD1,ATSYPGQGPGQSAQY
TRBJ2-7,TRBV27,TRBD1,ASSLTGMDYEQY
TRBJ2-3,TRBV20-1,TRBD2,SAPGLAGKTDTQY
TRBJ1-2,TRBV25-1,TRBD1,AVGTAPNYGYT
TRBJ2-3,TRBV24-1,TRBD1,ATSVGTVPSTSLDTQY
TRBJ2-5,TRBV15,NA,ATSRDRSGVETQY
TRBJ2-3,TRBV7-9,NA,ASSHPRDTQY
TRBJ2-7,TRBV4-1,NA,ASSQLAPSSYEQY
TRBJ1-5,TRBV7-9,NA,ASSLGSAGNQPQH
TRBJ2-5,TRBV4-1,NA,ASSQDQKVWETQY
TRBJ2-1,TRBV30,NA,AWSIGTPNEQF
NA,TRBV13,NA,ASSLSPGAQF
TRBJ1-2,TRBV4-1,NA,ASSQDSSTAGYGYT
TRBJ2-5,TRBV5-8,NA,ASSGQGGAWETQY
TRBJ1-1,TRBV28,NA,ASSIRTEAF
TRBJ2-1,TRBV2,TRBD2,ASSRLAGVNEQF
TRBJ2-2,TRBV27,NA,ASSGARGTPGPLF
TRBJ1-4,TRBV12-3/TRBV12-4,NA,ASSLTGRGEKLF
TRBJ1-6,TRBV2,NA,ASSYSNSPLH
TRBJ1-6,TRBV7-2,NA,ASSSSPVSPLH
TRBJ1-5,TRBV24-1,TRBD1,ATSAGTASRNQPQH
TRBJ2-1,TRBV24-1,TRBD1,ATSDNRDRGTYNEQF
TRBJ2-1,TRBV29-1,NA,SVTGYEF
TRBJ1-5,TRBV18,TRBD1,ASSPGQGSNQPQH
TRBJ2-4,TRBV12-3/TRBV12-4,NA,ASSLEDYQNIQY
TRBJ1-5,TRBV6-2/TRBV6-3,TRBD1,ASSWGTDSNQPQH
TRBJ1-2,TRBV28,TRBD1,ASSRTGGEGYT
TRBJ2-1,TRBV11-3,TRBD2,ASSSGRASGRVYEQF
TRBJ1-5,TRBV3-1,NA,ASSPGGLKDQPQH
TRBJ2-7,TRBV5-8,NA,ASSLGRTYEQY
TRBJ1-6,TRBV7-2,TRBD1,ASKLAQGAGSPLH
TRBJ2-2,TRBV4-2,TRBD1,ASSQEGTANTGELF
TRBJ2-1,TRBV11-2,NA,ASSLVWASPGTYNEQF
TRBJ2-5,TRBV5-4,TRBD2,ASSLELAGQEAQY
TRBJ2-1,TRBV5-5,TRBD2,ASSYGPGGSYNEQF
TRBJ2-7,TRBV7-9,TRBD1,ASSSGWDRGDNEQY
TRBJ2-2,TRBV19,NA,ASSITPGELF
TRBJ2-7,TRBV7-9,TRBD1,ASSIPRGTVSYEQY
TRBJ1-1,TRBV10-3,TRBD1,AISGTGGNSEAF
TRBJ2-7,TRBV19,NA,ARPSVEQY
TRBJ1-4,TRBV5-5,TRBD1,ASSLGSGGRGEKLF
TRBJ1-1,TRBV20-1,NA,SASSGAGNTEAF